This T cell receptor beta chain came from a study of patients and donors after allogeneic stem cell transplantation. TCRdb analysed the RT-PCR reads with MiXCR anew, one entry per CDR3 protein. The sample holds about 960,000 distinct CDR3 sequences, more than 15% seen once. CDR3 size: 13 residues. V dropped 6 bases and J dropped 2; count of bases not matched to a gene: 3. The germline V gene has CDR1 MNHNY and CDR2 SVGAGI (reference sequence). Sequencing used blood, either unsorted or a sorted T cell fraction (not recorded which). The TCR was taken from a human donor who was either an allogeneic HSCT recipient or a stem cell or donor lymphocyte infusion donor (not recorded which). It is not recorded whose cells these are; they may come from a transplant donor. The V call is TRBV6-6, the J call TRBJ2-5; 7 bases are a match to TRBD1. The CDR3 coding sequence is TGTGCCAGCAGGGACAGGCCGCAAGAGACCCAGTACTTC. This codes for CASRDRPQETQYF.